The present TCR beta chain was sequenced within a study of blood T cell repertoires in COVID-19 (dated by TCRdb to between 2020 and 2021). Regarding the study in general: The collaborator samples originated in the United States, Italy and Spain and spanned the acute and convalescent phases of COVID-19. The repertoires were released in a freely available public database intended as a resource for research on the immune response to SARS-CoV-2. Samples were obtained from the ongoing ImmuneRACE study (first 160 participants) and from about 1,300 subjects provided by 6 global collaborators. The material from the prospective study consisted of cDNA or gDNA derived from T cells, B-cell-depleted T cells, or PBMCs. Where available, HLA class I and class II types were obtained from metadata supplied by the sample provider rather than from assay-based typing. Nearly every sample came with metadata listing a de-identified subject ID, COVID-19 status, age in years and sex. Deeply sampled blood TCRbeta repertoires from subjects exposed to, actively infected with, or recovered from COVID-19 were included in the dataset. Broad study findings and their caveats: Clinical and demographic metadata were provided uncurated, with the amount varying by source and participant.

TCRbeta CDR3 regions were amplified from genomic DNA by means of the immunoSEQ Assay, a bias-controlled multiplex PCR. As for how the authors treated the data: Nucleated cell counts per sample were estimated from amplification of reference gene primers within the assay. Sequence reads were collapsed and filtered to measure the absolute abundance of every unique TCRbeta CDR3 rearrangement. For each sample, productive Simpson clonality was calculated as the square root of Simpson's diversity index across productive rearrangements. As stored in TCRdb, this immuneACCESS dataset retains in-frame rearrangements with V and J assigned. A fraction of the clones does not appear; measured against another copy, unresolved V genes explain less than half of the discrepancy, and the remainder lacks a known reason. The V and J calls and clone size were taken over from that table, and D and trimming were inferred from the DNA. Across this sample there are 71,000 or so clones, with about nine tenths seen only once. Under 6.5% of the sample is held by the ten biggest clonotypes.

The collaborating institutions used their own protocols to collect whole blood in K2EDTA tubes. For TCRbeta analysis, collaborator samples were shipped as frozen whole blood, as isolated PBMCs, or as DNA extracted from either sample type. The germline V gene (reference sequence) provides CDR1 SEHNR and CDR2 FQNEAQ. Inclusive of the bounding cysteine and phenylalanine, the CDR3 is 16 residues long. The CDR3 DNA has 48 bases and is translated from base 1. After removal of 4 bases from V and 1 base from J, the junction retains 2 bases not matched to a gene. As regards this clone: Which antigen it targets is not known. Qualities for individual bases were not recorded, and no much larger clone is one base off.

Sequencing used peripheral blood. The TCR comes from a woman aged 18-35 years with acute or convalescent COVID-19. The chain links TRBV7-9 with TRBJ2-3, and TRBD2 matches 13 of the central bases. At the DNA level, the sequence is TGTGCCAGCAGCTCCGGGACTAGCGGGGGCACAGATACGCAGTATTTT. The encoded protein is CASSSGTSGGTDTQYF.